A selection of T cell receptor beta chains follows, all from one sample in a study of tumor-infiltrating lymphocytes in primary liver carcinoma. TCRdb re-called the multiplex PCR reads with MiXCR, one entry per CDR3 protein. The sample has about 99,000 distinct CDR3 sequences, 55% to 75% seen once; the top ten hold over 9.5%. The specimen was liver tumor tissue from sampling region 5. These receptor sequences come from an older woman with primary liver carcinoma and hepatitis B virus infection. The CDR3 runs from the conserved cysteine through the conserved F or W. D genes are given only for firm matches. Rows may omit the clone size; those that give it use once, few, many or a size class.

V	size	J	D	CDR3	DNA
TRBV19	-	TRBJ1-5	-	CASRPGSPSNQPQHF	TGTGCCAGTAGGCCTGGTTCTCCTAGCAATCAGCCTCAGCATTTT
TRBV5-4	-	TRBJ2-2	-	CVSSPRLAGELFF	TGTGTCAGCAGCCCACGACTAGCCGGGGAGCTGTTTTTT
TRBV18	-	TRBJ1-3	-	CASSQTTQPGNTIYF	TGTGCCAGCTCACAAACTACTCAGCCTGGAAACACCATATATTTT
TRBV18	-	TRBJ2-3	-	CASSGQGTDTQYF	TGTGCCAGCTCAGGTCAGGGGACAGATACGCAGTATTTT
TRBV5-1	-	TRBJ2-1	-	CASSLMGQETQFF	TGCGCCAGCAGTCTGATGGGTCAAGAGACCCAGTTCTTC
TRBV5-1	-	TRBJ1-5	-	CASSLTQSRRSNQPQHF	TGCGCCAGCAGCTTGACGCAGAGTCGGAGGAGCAATCAGCCCCAGCACTTT
TRBV28	-	TRBJ2-7	TRBD2	CASTLRGVPYEQYF	TGTGCCAGCACCCTGCGGGGGGTTCCCTACGAGCAGTACTTC
TRBV11-2	-	TRBJ2-1	TRBD2	CARSLGLAFNEQFF	TGTGCCAGGAGCTTAGGACTAGCGTTTAATGAGCAGTTCTTC
TRBV29-1	-	TRBJ2-3	-	CSDDPNTDTQYF	TGCAGCGACGACCCTAACACAGATACGCAGTATTTT
TRBV12-3/TRBV12-4	once	TRBJ2-7	-	CASSLGCSHEQYF	TGTGCCAGCAGTTTAGGGTGCTCCCACGAGCAGTACTTC
TRBV28	many	TRBJ1-6	-	CASSMGGNSPLHF	TGTGCCAGCAGTATGGGGGGGAATTCACCCCTCCACTTT
TRBV7-3	-	TRBJ1-1	-	CATINGRTEAFF	TGTGCCACCATAAATGGAAGGACTGAAGCTTTCTTT
TRBV5-5	-	TRBJ2-1	-	CASGLDWATDLGINEQFF	TGTGCCAGCGGCTTGGATTGGGCCACCGATCTAGGGATCAATGAGCAGTTCTTC
TRBV12-5	-	TRBJ2-2	TRBD2	CAGGSLREGTRTLTGELFF	TGTGCTGGTGGTTCGCTGCGGGAGGGGACTAGGACTTTGACCGGGGAGCTGTTTTTT
TRBV28	many	TRBJ2-1	-	CASSLPLSGANEQFF	TGTGCCAGCAGTTTGCCACTGTCGGGAGCCAATGAGCAGTTCTTC
TRBV6-1	-	TRBJ1-5	-	CASTKVENQPQHF	TGTGCCAGTACGAAGGTGGAGAATCAGCCCCAGCATTTT
TRBV28	few	TRBJ1-1	TRBD1	CASKTGVDVEAFF	TGTGCCAGCAAAACAGGGGTCGATGTCGAAGCTTTCTTT
TRBV12-3/TRBV12-4	-	TRBJ2-4	TRBD2	CASSRTREDIQYF	TGTGCCAGCAGCCGGACTCGGGAGGATATTCAGTACTTC
TRBV11-2	-	TRBJ1-6	-	CVTSLDPRFPNSPLHF	TGTGTCACTAGCTTAGATCCTCGGTTTCCTAATTCACCCCTCCACTTT
TRBV5-6	-	TRBJ2-7	TRBD1	CASKWGTDLWEQYF	TGTGCCAGCAAATGGGGGACAGACCTCTGGGAGCAGTACTTC
TRBV11-2	-	TRBJ1-2	TRBD1	CASSLDSGTGKIYGYTF	TGTGCCAGCAGCTTAGACTCCGGGACAGGGAAGATCTATGGCTACACCTTC
TRBV5-1	few	TRBJ2-1	-	CASSPERGSDEQLF	TGCGCCAGCAGCCCTGAAAGGGGTTCGGATGAGCAGTTATTC
TRBV4-1	-	TRBJ2-3	-	CASRHMEGGSDTQYF	TGCGCCAGCAGACATATGGAGGGTGGGTCAGATACGCAGTATTTT
TRBV5-1	few	TRBJ2-6	TRBD1	CASSLGGTGHASGANVLTF	TGCGCCAGCAGCTTGGGAGGGACAGGTCACGCCTCTGGGGCCAACGTCCTGACTTTC
TRBV12-3/TRBV12-4	many	TRBJ2-7	-	CASSPYGGIAYEQYF	TGTGCCAGCAGCCCTTATGGAGGCATCGCCTACGAGCAGTACTTC
TRBV29-1	-	TRBJ1-1	TRBD1	CSIRATQGASKAFF	TGCAGCATTAGGGCTACACAGGGGGCCTCTAAAGCTTTCTTT
TRBV2	-	TRBJ2-7	-	CAISVGRAYEQYF	TGTGCCATCAGTGTCGGCAGAGCCTACGAGCAGTATTTC
TRBV21-1	few	TRBJ2-7	-	CASSLRRAGVSYEQYF	TGTGCCAGCAGCCTCCGTCGGGCAGGGGTCTCCTACGAGCAGTACTTC
TRBV12-3/TRBV12-4	-	TRBJ1-1	TRBD1	CASQSGTGFNTGAFF	TGTGCCAGCCAATCGGGGACAGGGTTTAACACTGGGGCTTTCTTT
TRBV12-3/TRBV12-4	-	TRBJ1-1	TRBD1	CASSNDRGRNTEASF	TGTGCCAGCAGTAACGACAGGGGGAGAAACACTGAAGCTTCCTTT
TRBV25-1	-	TRBJ1-2	TRBD1	CTRSGQGGRNYGYTF	TGTACCAGGAGTGGCCAGGGGGGGAGAAACTATGGCTACACCTTC
TRBV29-1	-	TRBJ2-7	TRBD2	CSVVGGRGVGEQYF	TGCAGCGTCGTAGGCGGGAGGGGAGTCGGCGAGCAGTACTTC
TRBV29-1	many	TRBJ2-1	TRBD1	CSVGDRGGNEQFF	TGCAGCGTAGGGGACAGGGGTGGTAATGAGCAGTTCTTC
TRBV6-6	-	TRBJ1-2	-	CANSYYPGYTF	TGTGCTAACAGTTACTACCCGGGCTACACCTTC
TRBV5-1	few	TRBJ2-1	TRBD2	CASSQSALAGNEQFF	TGCGCCAGCAGCCAGTCCGCTCTAGCGGGCAATGAGCAGTTCTTC
TRBV11-2	-	TRBJ2-5	-	CASSGGSSVAETQYF	TGTGCCAGCAGCGGGGGGAGCTCCGTAGCAGAGACTCAGTACTTC
TRBV11-3	-	TRBJ2-1	-	CASSLRARSFYNEQFF	TGTGCCAGCAGCCTGAGGGCTCGATCCTTCTACAATGAGCAGTTCTTC
TRBV6-1	many	TRBJ1-6	-	CASTEVYNSPLHF	TGTGCCAGCACTGAGGTCTATAATTCACCCCTCCACTTT
TRBV5-1	many	TRBJ2-1	TRBD2	CASSPFQGGRAEEQFF	TGCGCCAGCAGCCCGTTTCAGGGCGGGAGGGCCGAGGAGCAGTTCTTC
TRBV11-3	medium-sized	TRBJ2-7	-	CASSPQGAYEQYF	TGTGCCAGCAGCCCACAGGGTGCCTACGAGCAGTACTTC
TRBV6-1	-	TRBJ2-6	TRBD1	CADSEQGAGANVLTF	TGTGCCGACAGTGAACAGGGGGCTGGGGCCAACGTCCTGACTTTC
TRBV6-6	-	TRBJ1-5	TRBD1	CTSSYDRVDQPQHF	TGTACCAGCAGTTACGACAGGGTGGATCAGCCCCAGCATTTT
TRBV6-6	many	TRBJ1-4	TRBD1	CASRQRGGDRVEKLFF	TGTGCCAGCAGACAACGGGGTGGGGACAGGGTTGAAAAACTGTTTTTT
TRBV12-3/TRBV12-4	-	TRBJ2-7	-	CASTVGAGRQRGAYGQYF	TGTGCCAGCACTGTAGGGGCTGGGAGGCAACGGGGGGCCTACGGGCAGTACTTC
TRBV11-2	-	TRBJ2-1	-	CTSSLVVAADRPVEQFF	TGTACCAGCAGCTTAGTGGTGGCGGCAGATAGGCCGGTGGAGCAGTTCTTC
TRBV11-2	-	TRBJ2-1	TRBD2	CASSLVGTSGCGETQFF	TGTGCCAGCAGCTTAGTGGGGACTAGCGGATGCGGGGAGACCCAATTCTTC
TRBV7-8	-	TRBJ1-2	-	CACSFSGNYGYTF	TGTGCCTGTAGCTTTTCCGGGAACTATGGCTACACCTTC
TRBV10-3	-	TRBJ2-3	-	CAISERANRDTQYF	TGTGCCATTTCGGAGCGGGCGAACAGAGATACACAGTATTTT
TRBV4-1	few	TRBJ2-3	-	CASSQVGWSNQPQYF	TGCGCCAGCAGCCAAGTGGGGTGGAGTAATCAGCCCCAGTATTTT
TRBV6-2/TRBV6-3	many	TRBJ2-1	-	CASSYGRDEQFF	TGTGCCAGCAGTTACGGGCGAGATGAGCAGTTCTTC
TRBV4-2	-	TRBJ1-5	-	CASSQVGGRDSNQPQHF	TGTGCCAGCAGCCAAGTTGGGGGAAGAGATAGCAATCAGCCCCAGCATTTT
TRBV11-1	-	TRBJ2-2	-	CASGPTGIIFTGELFF	TGTGCCAGCGGCCCAACAGGGATCATATTCACCGGGGAGCTGTTTTTT
TRBV7-3	once	TRBJ1-1	-	CASSLGHVWTEAFF	TGTGCCAGCAGCCTGGGACACGTGTGGACTGAAGCTTTCTTT